This T cell receptor (beta chain) was profiled in a study of blood T cells in healthy people across ages. Through a sample-barcoded 5' primer and a J-beta primer mix, a second PCR was run for roughly 6 to 12 cycles. A 12-random-nucleotide template-switch adaptor tagged each cDNA molecule. From the 5' RACE reads, TCRdb called clonotypes with MiXCR, one entry per CDR3 protein. The data contain 1.5 million to 2 million distinct CDR3 sequences, roughly 49% of them seen just once; the ten biggest clones take up roughly 2.1%. Collection of roughly 10 milliliters of peripheral blood was performed for each donor. The authors extracted at least 6 micrograms of total RNA per sample. Study results and caveats: Naive CD4+ cell counts and diversity both ran higher in long-lived than in aged donors.

About this clonotype itself: Its antigen remains unknown.

The CDR3 totals 15 residues. Germline V gene lookup returns CDR1 MDHEN and CDR2 SYDVKM. Deletions cut 2 bases from V and 2 bases from J, with 12 bases between. The sample taken for sequencing was blood. The V and J genes are TRBV28 and TRBJ1-2, with D possibly matching TRBD1 (6 bases). The clonotype comes from a woman in her 40s in good health. CDR3 loop: CASSLTGGLNYGYTF. The CDR3 bases are TGTGCCAGCAGTTTAACGGGGGGGCTGAACTATGGCTACACCTTC.